This TCR beta chain was captured in a study of molecular identifiers for immune sequencing clone quantification. The table lists this clonotype with a few counts. TCRdb processed the PCR reads anew with MiXCR; each CDR3 protein has one entry. The table lists some 680,000 distinct CDR3 sequences, over 25% of them singletons. CDR3 length: 13 amino acids. V gave up 0 bases and J gave up 4 bases, with 9 bases separating them. Germline-derived CDR1 and CDR2 are GTSNPN and SVGIG (reference sequence). The source of this sequence is a human donor in good health. Some libraries in this study had Jurkat cell RNA spiked in. The chain links TRBV30 to TRBJ1-2; D is ambiguous. Sequencing was carried out using naive CD8+ T cells from blood, with Jurkat cell RNA spiked in. Subset reported: FACS-sorted CD8+CD4-CCR7+CD45RA+ naive T cells. The CDR3 sequence: CAWSVSTGYGYTF. CDR3 bases: TGTGCCTGGAGTGTATCCACCGGCTATGGCTACACCTTC.